The next 16 T cell receptor beta chains were all read from a single sample in a study of cytomegalovirus exposure and HLA in healthy donors. The method was immunoSEQ multiplex PCR; TCRdb's version includes in-frame clones alone and lacks a portion of them. The sample lists 150,000 to 200,000 clones, approximately 86% occurring once. The specimen sequenced was PBMCs. These TCRs come from a woman aged 18-29 years in good health and CMV-seronegative.

The V gene is TRBV29-1, the J gene TRBJ2-5; TRBD1 matches at 8 bases. The germline CDR1 and CDR2 sequences are SQVTM and ANQGSEA. This CDR3 has 14 residues. V dropped 3 bases and J dropped 5; count of bases not matched to a gene: 8. In DNA form, the CDR3 reads TGCAGCGTTGACTTCCTTGGACAGGGTGAGACCCAGTACTTC. Translated, it gives CSVDFLGQGETQYF.

The chain couples TRBV27 to TRBJ1-5, with D unclear. This CDR3 spans 13 amino acids. Germline-derived CDR1 and CDR2 are MNHEY and SMNVEV (reference sequence). Trimming took 3 bases from V and 1 from J, leaving 4 bases between them. This CDR3 reads CASSFRSNQPQHF. The CDR3 DNA follows: TGTGCCAGCAGTTTCAGAAGCAATCAGCCCCAGCATTTT.

The rearrangement links TRBV29-1 to TRBJ2-3, with D unresolved. V was cut by 4 bases and J by 6 bases, with 14 bases left in between. CDR1 and CDR2 from the germline V gene are SQVTM and ANQGSEA. CDR3 length: 13 amino acids. The chain's CDR3 is CSVVAEARDTQYF. CDR3 nucleotide sequence: TGCAGCGTTGTGGCCGAAGCTAGGGATACGCAGTATTTT.

The gene calls are TRBV27 and TRBJ2-2; D might be TRBD1 (6 bases). The CDR3 loop spans 18 amino acids. V lost 1 base, J lost 6 bases, and 21 bases lay in between. Germline V CDR1 and CDR2: MNHEY, SMNVEV (reference sequence). The CDR3 is CASSLFGMGQGFAGELFF. The CDR3 DNA follows: TGTGCCAGCAGTTTATTCGGAATGGGGCAGGGGTTCGCCGGGGAGCTGTTTTTT.

This clone appeared a single time. CDR3 DNA sequence: TGTGCCAGCAGCTCGAAGGAGGCACCTAGCACAGATACGCAGTATTTT. Its translation: CASSSKEAPSTDTQYF. The chain joins TRBV5-4 to TRBJ2-3, with D possibly matching TRBD2 (5 bases). CDR3 length: 16 amino acids. The V and J ends lost 3 bases and 0 bases respectively, with 14 bases between them. Germline loops: CDR1 SGHNT, CDR2 YYREEE (reference sequence).

J is TRBJ1-1 and V is TRBV27, with TRBD1 as a possible D gene (6 bases). Trimming left V 0 bases short and J 1 base short, with 9 bases between. CDR1 is MNHEY, CDR2 SMNVEV, per germline (reference sequence). The CDR3 covers 15 residues. CDR3 bases: TGTGCCAGCAGTTTATCGTCAGGGGCGAACACTGAAGCTTTCTTT. Translated, it gives CASSLSSGANTEAFF.

In DNA, the CDR3 is TGCGCCCCCCCGAGGGACAGGGGGCGAGAATCACCCCTCCACTTT. Translation gives CAPPRDRGRESPLHF. V and J are TRBV5-1 and TRBJ1-6; 12 bases are shared with TRBD1. V trimming: 10 bases; J trimming: 10 bases; junction bases outside the gene matches: 12. The CDR3 runs 15 residues. The V gene's germline CDR1 is SGHRS and CDR2 YFSETQ.

V and J are TRBV11-2 and TRBJ2-6; tentative D call: TRBD1 (5 bases). Trimming left V 1 base short and J 2 bases short, with 9 bases between. Per germline, CDR1 SGHAT and CDR2 FQNNGV. This CDR3 contains 16 residues. In DNA form, the CDR3 reads TGTGCCAGCAGCTTAGGGGTCAGGGCTGGGGCCAACGTCCTGACTTTC. As protein: CASSLGVRAGANVLTF.

The chain carries TRBV13 and TRBJ2-7; 7 bases align to TRBD1. This CDR3 spans 15 amino acids. CDR1 and CDR2 from the germline V gene are PRHDT and FYEKMQ (reference sequence). V lost 3 bases, J lost 4 bases, and 9 bases stayed unmatched. The CDR3 spells CASSLTGTGLYEQYF. The DNA for the CDR3 is TGTGCCAGCAGCTTGACAGGGACCGGGCTGTACGAGCAGTACTTC.

CDR3 residues: CASSPQLPGQGDTEAFF. Here the CDR3 DNA reads TGTGCCAGCTCACCACAACTCCCCGGACAGGGGGACACTGAAGCTTTCTTT. V usage is TRBV18 and J usage is TRBJ1-1, with 10 bases matching TRBD1. CDR1 is KGHSH, CDR2 LQKENI, per germline. There are 17 residues in the CDR3. Losses at the gene ends were 1 base for V and 3 bases for J; bases not matched to a gene: 8.

V gene TRBV18 combines with J gene TRBJ1-2; 8 bases agree with TRBD1. From germline, CDR1 is KGHSH and CDR2 LQKENI. Trimming at V came to 3 bases and at J to 8 bases, leaving 8 bases not matched to a gene. This CDR3 spans 14 amino acids. CDR3 loop: CASSPGGQGEGYTF. DNA of the CDR3: TGTGCCAGCTCACCCGGCGGACAGGGTGAAGGCTACACCTTC. Combining the CDR3 with reference TRBV18 and TRBJ1-2 gives the whole variable domain NAGVMQNPRHLVRRRGQEARLRCSPMKGHSHVYWYRQLPEEGLKFMVYLQKENIIDESGMPKERFSAEFPKEGPSILRIQQVVRGDSAAYFCASSPGGQGEGYTFGSGTRLTVV.

This chain joins TRBV5-1 and TRBJ1-5, with D perhaps matching TRBD1 (6 bases). Germline V gene data show CDR1 as SGHRS and CDR2 as YFSETQ. Trimming removed 4 bases at V and 4 bases at J, with 15 bases between. This CDR3 contains 15 residues. CDR3 sequence: CASSPEGTSNQPQHF. The CDR3 coding sequence is TGCGCCAGCAGCCCGGAAGGGACAAGTAATCAGCCCCAGCATTTT.

V is TRBV6-4 and J is TRBJ1-2; D unresolved. The CDR3 spans 14 residues. Between the trimmed V and J ends, which lost 3 bases and 6 bases, there was a span of 14 bases. Looked up from germline, CDR1 is MRHNA and CDR2 is SNTAGT. CDR3 sequence reads: CASSDRSGVDGYTF. CDR3 bases: TGTGCCAGCAGTGATAGATCTGGAGTTGATGGCTACACCTTC.

This rearrangement joins TRBV9 to TRBJ1-1; D is undetermined. V lost 4 bases and J lost 4, with 11 bases in between. There are 13 residues in the CDR3. Germline CDR1 SGDLS, CDR2 YYNGEE. CDR3 sequence: CASSREHLTEAFF. The CDR3 DNA is TGTGCCAGCAGCCGTGAACACCTCACTGAAGCTTTCTTT.

The count of this clone is one. The chain uses TRBV19 and TRBJ1-1; the match to TRBD1 covers 7 bases. The CDR3 is made up of 14 amino acids. The trim removed 3 bases at V and 10 bases at J, leaving 11 bases unmatched. Germline lookup yields CDR1 LNHDA and CDR2 SQIVND (reference sequence). Here the CDR3 DNA reads TGTGCCAGTAGTATCAAGGGGGCTGGATTAGGAGCTTTCTTT. Protein sequence: CASSIKGAGLGAFF.

The chain joins TRBV19 to TRBJ1-5, with D perhaps matching TRBD1 (6 bases). The germline CDR1 and CDR2 sequences are LNHDA and SQIVND (reference sequence). With 4 bases removed from V and 7 bases from J, the gap between germline ends came to 29 bases. The CDR3 covers 19 residues. The CDR3 sequence: CASSSPRHLTGKPLQPQHF. The CDR3, as DNA: TGTGCCAGTAGTAGCCCACGTCACCTAACAGGGAAACCGCTCCAGCCCCAGCATTTT.